The clone carrying this T cell receptor beta chain was recorded at least ten times. This sample is part of a study of blood T cell repertoires in COVID-19. Study in general: COVID-19 samples, acute and convalescent, were from the United States, Italy and Spain.

Germline assignment: CDR1 MNHEY and CDR2 SVGAGI. V was shortened by 8 bases and J by 0 bases, with 11 bases between the two germline ends. The CDR3 totals 13 residues. Original handling: Researchers report that nucleated cell counts were estimated from reference gene primer amplification. Generated by immunoSEQ multiplex PCR, the TCRdb table keeps only in-frame clones and is missing some. D and trimming come from the DNA, and the V and J calls and clone size come from that table. Of 65,000 or so clones listed, around 80% are singletons. What was sequenced was peripheral blood. This sequence joins TRBV6-5 and TRBJ2-7, with D tentatively TRBD2 (6 bases). The sequence came from a man in his sixties with acute or convalescent COVID-19. CDR3 bases: TGTGCCAGCTTCGCGGGGTTCTCCTACGAGCAGTACTTC. Amino acid sequence: CASFAGFSYEQYF.